The sequence of this T cell receptor (beta chain) was determined in a study of cytomegalovirus exposure and HLA in healthy donors (dated by TCRdb to 2017 to 2019). Concerning the study at large: According to an earlier analysis of several hundred of the donors, about 179 million T cells yielded roughly 100 million unique TCR beta sequences and about 300 Gb of sequence data. An early release covering about 600 HLA-typed donors comprised about 300 gigabases of sequencing data and some 79 million unique TCR sequences. The genetic ancestry cluster associated with self-reported Caucasian donors included approximately 85% of the roughly 360 genotyped donors. The aim of the study was to test whether cataloging public T cell receptors could identify signatures of past pathogen exposure. The study used immunosequencing to profile the T cell repertoires of approximately 640 subjects and linked those repertoires to cytomegalovirus serostatus. A separate validation cohort of roughly 130 different subjects was used in addition to the roughly 720-subject first cohort. To predict cytomegalovirus infection status, the study combined high-throughput TCR immunosequencing, statistical association of individual TCRs with disease status, and machine learning. A later analysis re-examined previously published TCR beta repertoires from 600 to 700 donors and added high-resolution HLA genotyping to investigate patterns of TCR occurrence. The later analysis used no new phenotypic data to find candidate immune exposures, relying instead on TCR beta sequences and their occurrence across donors. To decide whether each TCR beta V gene segment behaved as functional or pseudogenic, an earlier analysis of approximately 590 of the donors relied on high-throughput TCR beta sequencing. Donor age, sex, ethnicity and CMV serostatus were compiled together with the repertoire data. A later genetic analysis took genome-wide SNP genotypes for about three fifths of the roughly 670 donors and used that subset as a discovery cohort. All discovery cohort repertoires had been generated using a single sequencing platform. HLA typing covered class I and class II loci at four-digit resolution. The number of donors typed differed by locus, with roughly 620-640 for A, B, C, DRB1 and DQB1, around 520 for DQA1, nearly 610 for DPA1, and 450 to 480 for DPB1. Because of strong linkage in the cohort, a few DR-DQ haplotypes were treated as single units for association and clustering. Among almost 400 genotyped donors of the cohort, an average of approximately 240,000 unique TCR beta nucleotide sequences were sequenced per donor, about a sixth of them non-productive.

The library relied on the immunoSEQ multiplex PCR assay. For the multiplex PCR, a mixture combining 60 forward primers for TCR Vbeta segments and 13 reverse primers for TCR Jbeta segments was used. A multiplex PCR assay on genomic DNA amplified the CDR3 region of rearranged TCR beta genes. The Illumina HiSeq System was used to sequence the amplified TCR beta libraries as 87-base-pair reads. In the paper's pipeline: A later analysis tallied roughly 80 million unique TCR beta chains across the 610 or so repertoires, and some 10 million of those chains were shared by two or more donors. A nearest-neighbor algorithm error-corrected the raw reads and collapsed the reads into unique sequences, merging closely related sequences to remove PCR and sequencing errors. CDR3 sequences were aligned to IMGT reference sequences to assign V, D and J gene segments. For a sequence to be retained, a match of at least six nucleotides to both a V gene segment and a J gene segment was required. A rearrangement was called productive if the CDR3 had no stop codons and remained in frame with V and J, and every other rearrangement was called non-productive. Following IMGT convention, CDR3 was defined as the stretch from the second conserved V-encoded cysteine up to the conserved J-encoded phenylalanine. The earlier analysis of about 640 of the donors excluded any sequence lacking an unambiguous match to a single V gene segment. An earlier analysis of approximately 590 of the donors classified V segments as functional when productive rearrangements were above 56.7% and as segregating when the standard deviation between donors was above 5%. To diagnose cytomegalovirus status from the catalog of TCR beta chain sequences, a statistical classification framework was built. V and J gene assignment, in a later analysis, came from comparing TCR nucleotide sequences with IMGT/GENE-DB human TR gene sequences. Using the TCRdist pipeline, a later analysis assigned CDR3 sequences along with most-parsimonious VDJ recombination scenarios. In a later analysis, every TCR beta chain was defined by the combination of its CDR3 amino acid sequence and its V-gene family, and reads without a unique V-gene family were dropped. A later analysis removed 592 highly shared, low-generation-probability nucleotide sequences to deal with suspected cross-contamination and a sequencing artifact. For each public chain, a later analysis derived a clonal expansion index from normalized ranks of inferred template counts within each repertoire. In a later analysis, generation probabilities were computed with a VDJ recombination model fitted to out-of-frame rearrangements, and the resulting probabilities were checked against IGoR. A later analysis scored TCR-TCR, TCR-HLA and TCR-CMV co-occurrence with hypergeometric tests, applying a repertoire-size bias correction to TCR pairs. In a later analysis, false discovery rates were estimated by permuting HLA or CMV assignments 20 times. In a later analysis, co-occurring TCRs were grouped using DBSCAN, and TCRdist sequence similarity was added for clustering within HLA-allele-positive subsets. Repertoires with fewer than 30,000 or more than 120,000 public chains, plus five repertoires with anomalous nucleotide sharing, were excluded from co-occurrence clustering. TCRdb holds this immuneACCESS table with in-frame rearrangements only. Some clones are missing; in checked studies, unresolved V genes explain under half, and the rest has no known cause. That table is the source of V, J and clone size, and D and trimming were worked out from the DNA. Present in this sample are approximately 80,000 clones, 70% to 75% of which were seen just once. About 4% of the sample is held by the ten biggest clonotypes.

Spanning cysteine to phenylalanine, the CDR3 consists of 15 amino acids. Solely the CDR3 DNA is kept, with 45 bases framed from the first base. According to the germline V gene, CDR1 reads SGHRS and CDR2 reads YFSETQ. At the junction V is shortened by 2 bases and J by 1 base, with 12 bases in between. Here is what the overall study found, with its caveats: This cohort had only TCR beta chains sequenced, and the lack of alpha or paired-chain data limited which features could be detected. A later analysis found that TCR association rates varied across HLA loci, with DRB1 alleles showing the most associated TCRs and HLA-C alleles the fewest. According to a later analysis, most CMV-associated TCR beta chains appeared to be HLA-restricted, and the HLA associations seemed to be driven largely by CMV exposure. The classifier was reported to diagnose cytomegalovirus status with high specificity and sensitivity in both the original and validation cohorts. A further reported finding was that TCR beta sequences accurately predicted the HLA-A and HLA-B alleles for most subjects in the first cohort. When HLA alleles, especially DR and DQ, strongly co-occurred, TCR associations were difficult to assign to individual alleles. In vitro tests confirmed that a few of the cytomegalovirus-associated TCR beta chains recognize cytomegalovirus antigens. Compared with equally common non-associated chains, HLA-associated TCR beta chains in a later analysis were more clonally expanded and had lower generation probabilities. Correlated functional status among segregating V segments might reflect linkage disequilibrium, but an unknown experimental factor could not be ruled out. Several of the top co-occurrence clusters appeared to be linked to parvovirus B19, influenza, CMV and Epstein-Barr virus, according to a later analysis. Some IMGT-functional V segments, including TRBV6-2 and TRBV6-3, could not be told apart with the 87-base-pair reads, so those segments were excluded. Because counts were too low, more than 15 rarely observed V segments, including chromosome 9 orphons, were excluded from the earlier analysis of fewer than 650 of the donors. V-gene and J-gene trimming of TCR beta chains was associated with a missense DCLRE1C variant in a later genetic analysis, and the association was replicated in an independent cohort. An earlier analysis of 450 to 750 of the donors showed that most TCR beta V segments appeared in productive rearrangements either about 90% or about 30% of the time, which broadly matched IMGT annotations. In a later genetic analysis, fewer N-insertions in productive TCRs were reported among donors in an Asian-associated ancestry cluster than the approximately 630-donor mean. Presence/absence analyses assumed roughly uniform sequencing depth across donors, an assumption that may not hold. HLA typing was unavailable for some donors at each locus, so association tests used only the typed subset. A later analysis associated roughly 17,000 TCR beta sequences with specific HLA alleles at a false discovery rate of 0.05. The authors suggested that the approach could potentially be extended to other disease states and immunological phenotypes. In the study, about 150 TCR beta chains were listed as associated with cytomegalovirus. Immune exposure information for the cohort was limited to CMV serostatus. The sequencing pipeline was judged likely to have produced a cluster of highly shared sequence variants as a technical artifact. Most TCR sequences were observed very rarely across donors, whereas some public TCRs were present in many individuals.

The cohort was made up of 666 healthy bone marrow donors. Cohort members were all nominally healthy when sampled, although unrecorded immune exposures were likely present. The donor tested CMV seronegative and was one of the 352 seronegative cohort members. Every donor gave a peripheral blood sample, and the peripheral blood mononuclear cells from that sample were used for TCR beta sequencing. Genomic DNA was extracted from the blood cell samples with the Qiagen DNeasy Blood Extraction Kit. For this clone: Its recognized antigen is unknown. The input lacks base qualities; no much larger clone sits a single base away.

The sample consisted of PBMCs. The origin of this receptor is a man in his fifties or sixties in good health and CMV-seronegative. The sequence joins TRBV5-1 to TRBJ1-1; a tentative D call is TRBD1 (5 bases match). In nucleotide form, the sequence is TGCGCCAGCAGCTTACCCCAGGGTGGGAACACTGAAGCTTTCTTT. This translates into CASSLPQGGNTEAFF.